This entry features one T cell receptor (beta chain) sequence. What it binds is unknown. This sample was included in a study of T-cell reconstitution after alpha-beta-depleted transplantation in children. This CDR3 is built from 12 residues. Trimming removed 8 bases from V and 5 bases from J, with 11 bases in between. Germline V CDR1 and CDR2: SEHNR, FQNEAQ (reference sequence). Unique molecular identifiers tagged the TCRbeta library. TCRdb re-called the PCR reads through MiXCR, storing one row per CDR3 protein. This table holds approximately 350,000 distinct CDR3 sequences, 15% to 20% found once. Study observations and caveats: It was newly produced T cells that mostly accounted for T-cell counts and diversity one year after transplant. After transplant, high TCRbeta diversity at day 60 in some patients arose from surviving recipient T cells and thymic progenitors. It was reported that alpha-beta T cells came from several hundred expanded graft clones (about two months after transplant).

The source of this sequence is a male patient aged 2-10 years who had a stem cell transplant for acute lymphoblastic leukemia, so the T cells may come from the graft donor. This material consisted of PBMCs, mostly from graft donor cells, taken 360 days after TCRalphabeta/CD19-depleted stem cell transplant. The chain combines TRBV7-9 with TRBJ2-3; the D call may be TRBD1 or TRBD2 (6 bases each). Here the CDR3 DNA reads TGTGCCAGCTGGGGGGCCCGAGATACGCAGTATTTT. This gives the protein CASWGARDTQYF.